The rows below give T cell receptor beta chains drawn from one sample of a study of radiotherapy plus CTLA-4 blockade in lung cancer. Produced via immunoSEQ multiplex PCR; TCRdb's table is partial and in-frame only. The sample has 50,000 to 60,000 clones; approximately 82% are singletons. The source material was peripheral blood, sampled from a patient treated with radiotherapy plus ipilimumab. The receptors come from a human donor with non-small cell lung cancer whose response to radiotherapy plus ipilimumab could not be evaluated. CDR3s include the opening cysteine and the closing phenylalanine or tryptophan. The D gene is left open where the match is weak. Some rows mark clone size as missing; the rest say once, few, many or name a class of expanded clone.

J gene,clone size,D gene,V gene,CDR3 protein,CDR3 DNA
TRBJ2-4,.,TRBD1,TRBV7-2,CASSTQGSKNIQYF,TGTGCCAGCAGCACACAGGGGTCCAAAAACATTCAGTACTTC
TRBJ2-2,once,TRBD2,TRBV19,CATRRGGWNTGELFF,TGTGCCACCCGTCGCGGGGGGTGGAACACCGGGGAGCTGTTTTTT
TRBJ1-1,.,.,TRBV30,CAWTYGLLNTEAFF,TGTGCCTGGACCTACGGACTCCTGAACACTGAAGCTTTCTTT
TRBJ2-7,.,TRBD2,TRBV6-5,CASRTTSAAGYEQYF,TGTGCCAGCAGGACTACTAGCGCCGCCGGATACGAGCAGTACTTC
TRBJ2-1,.,TRBD2,TRBV29-1,CSVAPRRGDYNEQFF,TGCAGCGTTGCTCCCCGACGGGGGGATTACAATGAGCAGTTCTTC
TRBJ1-4,.,.,TRBV4-1,CASSQAESEKLFF,TGCGCCAGCAGCCAAGCAGAAAGTGAAAAACTGTTTTTT
TRBJ2-5,.,.,TRBV6-1,CASSERETQYF,TGTGCCAGCAGTGAGCGGGAGACCCAGTACTTC
TRBJ2-2,.,.,TRBV5-1,CASMEPSNTGELFF,TGCGCCAGCATGGAGCCATCGAACACCGGGGAGCTGTTTTTT
TRBJ1-6,.,TRBD1,TRBV5-6,CASSWDRGSSPLHF,TGTGCCAGCAGCTGGGACAGGGGGAGTTCACCCCTCCACTTT
TRBJ2-1,.,TRBD2,TRBV5-1,CASGRNKMRGVASGMYEQFF,TGCGCCAGCGGGAGGAATAAGATGAGAGGAGTGGCTAGCGGGATGTATGAGCAGTTCTTC
TRBJ2-3,.,.,TRBV19,CAVNVGPGTDTQYF,TGTGCCGTTAACGTCGGGCCAGGGACAGATACGCAGTATTTT
TRBJ2-2,.,.,TRBV6-1,CASRLPTVNTGELFF,TGTGCCAGCAGACTCCCGACAGTGAACACCGGGGAGCTGTTTTTT
TRBJ2-1,.,.,TRBV7-9,CASSPVAGGMYNEQFF,TGTGCCAGCAGCCCCGTAGCTGGGGGGATGTACAATGAGCAGTTCTTC
TRBJ2-7,.,TRBD2,TRBV5-4,CASSLALSGGLEQYF,TGTGCCAGCAGCTTGGCCCTCAGCGGGGGGCTCGAGCAGTACTTC
TRBJ1-1,.,.,TRBV6-1,CASLMNTEAFF,TGTGCCAGCTTAATGAACACTGAAGCTTTCTTT
TRBJ2-5,.,.,TRBV21-1,CASSKGTSQETQYF,TGTGCCAGCAGCAAAGGAACCAGCCAAGAGACCCAGTACTTC
TRBJ1-2,once,.,TRBV15,CATSRGRYGYTF,TGTGCCACCAGCCGCGGCCGGTATGGCTACACCTTC
TRBJ1-5,few,.,TRBV30,CAWSVSGLDQPQHF,TGTGCCTGGAGTGTCAGCGGCCTGGATCAGCCCCAGCATTTT
TRBJ1-1,once,TRBD1,TRBV15,CATSSPPGQGATEAFF,TGTGCCACCAGCAGCCCTCCGGGACAGGGGGCTACTGAAGCTTTCTTT
TRBJ2-1,.,.,TRBV11-2,CASSPEVYNEQFF,TGTGCCAGCAGCCCCGAGGTATACAATGAGCAGTTCTTC
TRBJ2-7,.,TRBD2,TRBV27,CASSATSGISYEQYF,TGTGCCAGCAGCGCCACTAGCGGGATCTCCTACGAGCAGTACTTC
TRBJ2-7,.,TRBD2,TRBV7-2,CASSLDAGGSPYEQYF,TGTGCCAGCAGCTTAGACGCGGGGGGGAGTCCCTACGAGCAGTACTTC
TRBJ2-3,.,.,TRBV29-1,CSVERTAADTQYF,TGCAGCGTTGAGCGAACGGCGGCAGATACGCAGTATTTT
TRBJ2-5,few,.,TRBV7-6,CASSSHNPKTQYF,TGTGCCAGCAGCTCCCATAACCCTAAGACCCAGTACTTC
TRBJ1-2,.,.,TRBV29-1,CSIRKATGNYGYTF,TGCAGCATTCGTAAAGCAACAGGGAACTATGGCTACACCTTC
TRBJ1-1,.,.,TRBV18,CASSPRGIWTEAFF,TGTGCCAGCTCACCACGAGGAATATGGACTGAAGCTTTCTTT
TRBJ1-2,.,TRBD1,TRBV19,CASSMYRQGTTNYGYTF,TGTGCCAGTAGTATGTACCGACAGGGGACCACTAACTATGGCTACACCTTC
TRBJ1-1,.,.,TRBV29-1,CSVCPAGCAEAFF,TGCAGCGTGTGCCCCGCAGGGTGTGCTGAAGCTTTCTTT
TRBJ1-5,.,.,TRBV18,CASSLSAPGSNQPQHF,TGTGCCAGCTCCCTCTCCGCCCCGGGGAGCAATCAGCCCCAGCATTTT
TRBJ2-7,.,TRBD1,TRBV11-2,CASSLQTGAYEQYF,TGTGCCAGCAGCCTACAGACAGGGGCCTACGAGCAGTACTTC
TRBJ2-3,once,TRBD1,TRBV20-1,CSATGLDTQYF,TGCAGTGCGACAGGGTTGGATACGCAGTATTTT
TRBJ2-3,.,.,TRBV11-2,CASCPYFRPGYITDTQYF,TGTGCCAGCTGCCCCTACTTCCGGCCGGGGTACATCACAGATACGCAGTATTTT
TRBJ2-7,few,TRBD2,TRBV4-2,CASSPSGVEQYF,TGTGCCAGCAGCCCTAGCGGGGTCGAGCAGTACTTC
TRBJ1-1,.,.,TRBV21-1,CASSKGPYTEAFF,TGTGCCAGCAGCAAGGGGCCCTATACTGAAGCTTTCTTT
TRBJ2-5,.,TRBD2,TRBV7-9,CASSLVSGGPQETQYF,TGTGCCAGCAGCTTAGTTAGCGGGGGACCCCAAGAGACCCAGTACTTC
TRBJ2-7,.,.,TRBV7-2,CASSLPSGYEQYF,TGTGCCAGCAGCTTACCCTCCGGCTACGAGCAGTACTTC
TRBJ2-5,.,TRBD1,TRBV7-7,CASSLGRTGQETQYF,TGTGCCAGCAGCTTAGGCCGGACAGGTCAAGAGACCCAGTACTTC
TRBJ2-3,.,TRBD2,TRBV5-1,CATREGTTDTQYF,TGCGCCACCCGGGAGGGAACCACAGATACGCAGTATTTT
TRBJ1-3,.,.,TRBV29-1,CSAVEMGGGNTIYF,TGCAGCGCCGTGGAGATGGGGGGGGGAAACACCATATATTTT
TRBJ2-1,few,.,TRBV29-1,CSVEDPPKAGEGAPSYNEQFF,TGCAGCGTTGAAGATCCTCCGAAAGCGGGAGAGGGGGCCCCCTCCTACAATGAGCAGTTCTTC
TRBJ1-2,.,.,TRBV7-9,CASREQGLFNYGYTF,TGTGCCAGCAGGGAGCAGGGGCTCTTTAACTATGGCTACACCTTC
TRBJ2-1,.,TRBD1,TRBV18,CASSPMRQGAKDEQFF,TGTGCCAGCTCACCGATGAGACAGGGGGCTAAAGATGAGCAGTTCTTC
TRBJ1-2,.,.,TRBV4-1,CASSQGEVYGYTF,TGCGCCAGCAGCCAAGGAGAAGTCTATGGCTACACCTTC
TRBJ2-5,.,.,TRBV7-9,CASSFGGAGTGETQYF,TGTGCCAGCAGCTTCGGAGGGGCGGGAACGGGAGAGACCCAGTACTTC
TRBJ2-6,few,.,TRBV4-1,CASSPRDSGANVLTF,TGCGCCAGCAGCCCGCGGGACTCTGGGGCCAACGTCCTGACTTTC
TRBJ1-2,.,.,TRBV7-2,CASSSTGGNYGYTF,TGTGCCAGCAGCTCAACGGGTGGGAACTATGGCTACACCTTC
TRBJ2-3,.,TRBD2,TRBV9,CASSVLTGGQDTQYF,TGTGCCAGCAGCGTTCTTACGGGGGGGCAGGATACGCAGTATTTT
TRBJ2-6,.,.,TRBV28,CASSSRSGANVLTF,TGTGCCAGCAGTTCCCGCTCTGGGGCCAACGTCCTGACTTTC
TRBJ2-3,.,.,TRBV10-3,CATQYGGGTDTQYF,TGTGCCACCCAGTACGGCGGCGGCACAGATACGCAGTATTTT
TRBJ1-2,.,.,TRBV27,CANRTRPSSSGYTF,TGTGCCAACAGGACCAGGCCGAGTAGTTCTGGCTACACCTTC
TRBJ2-7,.,TRBD2,TRBV5-4,CASSLGGLAGGYEQYF,TGTGCCAGCAGCTTGGGAGGACTAGCGGGAGGCTACGAGCAGTACTTC
TRBJ2-5,few,TRBD2,TRBV2,CASSGLAGVQETQYF,TGTGCCAGCAGTGGCCTAGCGGGGGTCCAAGAGACCCAGTACTTC
TRBJ2-5,.,TRBD2,TRBV11-2,CASSTRGAGDQETQYF,TGTGCCAGCAGCACTCGAGGGGCGGGGGACCAAGAGACCCAGTACTTC
TRBJ1-3,.,.,TRBV4-3,CASSPGGSSGNTIYF,TGCGCCAGCAGCCCAGGTGGTAGCTCTGGAAACACCATATATTTT
TRBJ1-1,.,.,TRBV5-1,CASSTGTPNTEAFF,TGCGCCAGCAGCACCGGGACACCGAACACTGAAGCTTTCTTT